The TCR beta chain under discussion was sequenced for a study of T cell changes during pregnancy in multiple sclerosis. Measured with immunoSEQ multiplex PCR; TCRdb has only the in-frame clones, and not every one. The sample includes around 39,000 clones, approximately 92% of them seen just once. The CDR3 runs 19 residues. J was trimmed by 0 bases and V by 2 bases; bases with no gene match: 7. Germline-derived CDR1 and CDR2 are SGHTA and FQGTGA. This receptor was identified in a female donor with multiple sclerosis, enrolled in a pregnancy study. Sequenced here: CD8+ T cells from peripheral blood mononuclear cells, sampled before pregnancy. The genes are TRBV7-3 and TRBJ2-2, with TRBD2 identical over 12 bases. CDR3 coding DNA: TGTGCCAGCAGCTTAGTTTCTAGCGGGAGGGCAACGAACACCGGGGAGCTGTTTTTT. It translates to CASSLVSSGRATNTGELFF.